The source of this T cell receptor (beta chain) is a study of blood T cell repertoires in COVID-19. Turning to the study itself: COVID-19 samples, acute and convalescent, were from the United States, Italy and Spain. Sample material is recorded as cDNA or gDNA derived from T cells, B-cell-depleted T cells, or PBMCs.

The study recruited people aged roughly 18 to 100 years across some 23 US areas. The authors' processing: The assay estimated nucleated cells by amplifying reference gene primers. Measured with immunoSEQ multiplex PCR; TCRdb has only the in-frame clones, and not every one. V and J calls plus clone size are reproduced from that table; the DNA served to infer D and trimming. The sample yields nearly 250,000 clones, over 75% seen once. CDR1 and CDR2 (germline): GTSNPN, SVGIG (reference sequence). Trimming at V came to 7 bases and at J to 0 bases, leaving 3 bases not matched to a gene. The CDR3 totals 13 residues. This clone was seen once.

The specimen sequenced was PBMCs or T cells enriched from blood (not recorded which). This sequence originates from a woman aged 45-60 years with acute COVID-19. V gene TRBV30 combines with J gene TRBJ2-7; 10 nucleotides match TRBD1. Here the CDR3 reads CASGTGVSYEQYF. CDR3 coding DNA: TGTGCCTCCGGGACAGGGGTCTCCTACGAGCAGTACTTC.